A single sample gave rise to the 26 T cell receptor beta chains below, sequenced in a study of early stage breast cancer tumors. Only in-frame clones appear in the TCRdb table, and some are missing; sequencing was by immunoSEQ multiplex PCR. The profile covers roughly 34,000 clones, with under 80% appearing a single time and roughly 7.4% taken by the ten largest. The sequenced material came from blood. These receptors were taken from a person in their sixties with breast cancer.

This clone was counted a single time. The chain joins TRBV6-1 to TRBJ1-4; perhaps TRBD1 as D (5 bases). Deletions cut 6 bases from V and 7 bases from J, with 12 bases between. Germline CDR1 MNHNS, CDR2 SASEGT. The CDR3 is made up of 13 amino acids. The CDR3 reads CASRGGPGEKLFF. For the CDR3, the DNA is TGTGCCAGCAGGGGGGGTCCAGGTGAAAAACTGTTTTTT.

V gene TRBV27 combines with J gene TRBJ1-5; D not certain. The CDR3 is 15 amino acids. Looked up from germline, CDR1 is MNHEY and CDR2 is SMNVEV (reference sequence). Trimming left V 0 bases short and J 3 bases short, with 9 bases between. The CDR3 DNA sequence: TGTGCCAGCAGTTTATCCCCCGGATTCAATCAGCCCCAGCATTTT. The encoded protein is CASSLSPGFNQPQHF.

The CDR3 nucleotides read TGTGCCAGCCAGGGGTTCGGACATAGCTCCTACGAGCAGTACTTC. Amino acids: CASQGFGHSSYEQYF. This sequence joins TRBV6-6 and TRBJ2-7; D is perhaps TRBD1 (6 bases). The CDR3 loop spans 15 amino acids. Germline-derived CDR1 and CDR2 are MNHNY and SVGAGI (reference sequence). The ends were cut back, 8 bases at V and 0 bases at J, with 17 bases in the middle.

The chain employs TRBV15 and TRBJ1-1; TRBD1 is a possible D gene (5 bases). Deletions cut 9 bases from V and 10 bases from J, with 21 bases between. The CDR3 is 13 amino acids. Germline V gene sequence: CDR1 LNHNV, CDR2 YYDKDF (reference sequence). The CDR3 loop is CATLGPKPDRAFF. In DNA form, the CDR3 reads TGTGCCACTTTGGGACCCAAGCCGGATAGAGCTTTCTTT. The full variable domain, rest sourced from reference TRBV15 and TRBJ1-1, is DAMVIQNPRYQVTQFGKPVTLSCSQTLNHNVMYWYQQKSSQAPKLLFHYYDKDFNNEADTPDNFQSRRPNTSFCFLDIRSPGLGDTAMYLCATLGPKPDRAFFGQGTRLTVV.

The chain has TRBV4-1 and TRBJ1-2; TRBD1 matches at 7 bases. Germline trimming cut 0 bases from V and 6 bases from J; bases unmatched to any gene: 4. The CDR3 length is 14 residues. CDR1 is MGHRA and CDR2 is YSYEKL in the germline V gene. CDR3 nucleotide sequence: TGCGCCAGCAGCCAAGATCTAGGGACAGATGGCTACACCTTC. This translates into CASSQDLGTDGYTF.

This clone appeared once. The CDR3 loop is CASSGGLATTYNEQFF. In nucleotides, the CDR3 is TGCGCCAGCAGCGGGGGACTAGCTACTACCTACAATGAGCAGTTCTTC. The chain carries TRBV5-1 and TRBJ2-1; TRBD2 matches at 9 bases. V shed 4 bases and J 2 bases; nucleotides not matched to a gene: 7. The CDR3 contains 16 residues. Germline V CDR1 and CDR2: SGHRS, YFSETQ.

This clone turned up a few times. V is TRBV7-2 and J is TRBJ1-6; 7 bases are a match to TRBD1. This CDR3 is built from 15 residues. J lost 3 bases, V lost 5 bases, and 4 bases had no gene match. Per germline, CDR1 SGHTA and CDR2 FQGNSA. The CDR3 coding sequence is TGTGCCAGCAGCCCCCGGGACAGCTATAATTCACCCCTCCACTTT. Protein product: CASSPRDSYNSPLHF.

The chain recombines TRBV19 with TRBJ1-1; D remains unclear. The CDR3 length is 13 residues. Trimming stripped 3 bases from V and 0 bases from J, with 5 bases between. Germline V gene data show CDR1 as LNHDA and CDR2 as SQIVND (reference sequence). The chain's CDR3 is CASSINVNTEAFF. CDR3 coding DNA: TGTGCCAGTAGTATTAACGTGAACACTGAAGCTTTCTTT. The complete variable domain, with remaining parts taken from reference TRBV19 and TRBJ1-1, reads DGGITQSPKYLFRKEGQNVTLSCEQNLNHDAMYWYRQDPGQGLRLIYYSQIVNDFQKGDIAEGYSVSREKKESFPLTVTSAQKNPTAFYLCASSINVNTEAFFGQGTRLTVV.

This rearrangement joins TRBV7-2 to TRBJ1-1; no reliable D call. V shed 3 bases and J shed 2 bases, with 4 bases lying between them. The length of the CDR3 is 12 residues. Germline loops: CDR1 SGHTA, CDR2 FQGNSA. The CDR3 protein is CASSLTNTEAFF. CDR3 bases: TGTGCCAGCAGCTTGACCAACACTGAAGCTTTCTTT.

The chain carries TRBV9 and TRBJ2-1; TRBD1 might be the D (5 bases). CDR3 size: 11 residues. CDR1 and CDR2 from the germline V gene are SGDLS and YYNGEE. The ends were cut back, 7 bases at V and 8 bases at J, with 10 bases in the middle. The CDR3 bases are TGTGCCAGCGGACACCGGGATGAGCAGTTCTTC. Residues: CASGHRDEQFF. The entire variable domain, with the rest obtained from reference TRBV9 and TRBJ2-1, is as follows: DSGVTQTPKHLITATGQRVTLRCSPRSGDLSVYWYQQSLDQGLQFLIQYYNGEERAKGNILERFSAQQFPDLHSELNLSSLELGDSALYFCASGHRDEQFFGPGTRLTVL.

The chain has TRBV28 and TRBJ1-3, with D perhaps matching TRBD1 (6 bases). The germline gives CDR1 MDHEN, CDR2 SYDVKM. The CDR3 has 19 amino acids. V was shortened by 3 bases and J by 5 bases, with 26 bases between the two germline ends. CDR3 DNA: TGTGCCAGCAGTTTGAGACAGGCCGGGGTACGTCGAAATCGAAACACCATATATTTT. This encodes CASSLRQAGVRRNRNTIYF.

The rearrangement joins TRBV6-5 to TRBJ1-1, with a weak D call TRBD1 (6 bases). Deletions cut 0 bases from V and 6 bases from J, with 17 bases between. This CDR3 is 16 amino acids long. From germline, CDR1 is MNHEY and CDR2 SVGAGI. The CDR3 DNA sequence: TGTGCCAGCAGTTACTCGGGAACAGGGATCCGGGCTGAAGCTTTCTTT. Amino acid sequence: CASSYSGTGIRAEAFF.

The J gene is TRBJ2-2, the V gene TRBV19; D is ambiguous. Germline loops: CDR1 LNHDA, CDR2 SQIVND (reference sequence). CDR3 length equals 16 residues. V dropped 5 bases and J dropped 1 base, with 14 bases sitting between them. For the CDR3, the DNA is TGTGCCAGTAGTCTACTTCGGACGGTGAACACCGGGGAGCTGTTTTTT. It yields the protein CASSLLRTVNTGELFF.

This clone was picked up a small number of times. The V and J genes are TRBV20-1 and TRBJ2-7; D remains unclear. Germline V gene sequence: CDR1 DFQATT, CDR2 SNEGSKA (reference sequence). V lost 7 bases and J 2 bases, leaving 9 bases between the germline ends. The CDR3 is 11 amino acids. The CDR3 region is CSGQATYEQYF. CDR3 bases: TGCAGTGGGCAGGCCACCTACGAGCAGTACTTC.

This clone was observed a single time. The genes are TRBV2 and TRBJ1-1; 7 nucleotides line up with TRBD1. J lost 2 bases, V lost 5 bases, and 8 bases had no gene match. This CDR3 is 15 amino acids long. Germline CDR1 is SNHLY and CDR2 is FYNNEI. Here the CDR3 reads CASSLTGTVNTEAFF. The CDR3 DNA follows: TGTGCCAGCAGTCTTACCGGGACAGTAAACACTGAAGCTTTCTTT.

In nucleotides, the CDR3 is TGTGCCAGCAGCTTAGGACCCCTAACTAACAATGAGCAGTTCTTC. It translates to CASSLGPLTNNEQFF. The chain combines TRBV7-2 with TRBJ2-1; D gene uncertain. Trimming left V 1 base short and J 5 bases short, with 12 bases between. The CDR3 covers 15 residues. CDR1 and CDR2 from the germline V gene are SGHTA and FQGNSA.

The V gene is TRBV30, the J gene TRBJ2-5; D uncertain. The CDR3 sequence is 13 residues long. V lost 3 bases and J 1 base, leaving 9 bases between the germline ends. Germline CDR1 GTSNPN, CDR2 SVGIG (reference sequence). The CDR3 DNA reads TGTGCCTGGAGCGACTGGGCCCAAGAGACCCAGTACTTC. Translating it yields CAWSDWAQETQYF. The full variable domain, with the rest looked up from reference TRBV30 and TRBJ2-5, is SQTIHQWPATLVQPVGSPLSLECTVEGTSNPNLYWYRQAAGRGLQLLFYSVGIGQISSEVPQNLSASRPQDRQFILSSKKLLLSDSGFYLCAWSDWAQETQYFGPGTRLLVL.

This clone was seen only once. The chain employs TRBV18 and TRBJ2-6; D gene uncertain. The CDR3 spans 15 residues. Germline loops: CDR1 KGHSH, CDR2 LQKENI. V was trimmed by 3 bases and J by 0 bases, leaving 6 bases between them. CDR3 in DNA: TGTGCCAGCTCACCCCAGAGCTCTGGGGCCAACGTCCTGACTTTC. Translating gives CASSPQSSGANVLTF.

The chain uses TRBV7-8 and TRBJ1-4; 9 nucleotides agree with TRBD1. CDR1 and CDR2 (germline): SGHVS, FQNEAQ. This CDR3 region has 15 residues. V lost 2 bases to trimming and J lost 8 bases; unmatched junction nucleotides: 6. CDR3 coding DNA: TGTGCCAGCAGCTTAAGGGACAGGGTAAACGAAAAACTGTTTTTT. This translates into CASSLRDRVNEKLFF.

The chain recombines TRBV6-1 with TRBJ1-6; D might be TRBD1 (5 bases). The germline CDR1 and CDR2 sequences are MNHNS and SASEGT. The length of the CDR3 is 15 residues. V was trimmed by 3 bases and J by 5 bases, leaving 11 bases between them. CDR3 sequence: CASSDGVGDNSPLHF. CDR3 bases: TGTGCCAGCAGTGATGGGGTAGGGGATAATTCACCCCTCCACTTT.

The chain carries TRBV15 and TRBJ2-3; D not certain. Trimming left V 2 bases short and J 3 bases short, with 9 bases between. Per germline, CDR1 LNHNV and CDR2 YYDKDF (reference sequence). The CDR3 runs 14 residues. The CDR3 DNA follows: TGTGCCACCAGCAGACGCAGCGCTACAGATACGCAGTATTTT. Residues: CATSRRSATDTQYF.

The DNA of the CDR3 is TGTGCCAGCTCACCAGCTCGGGGGGTCGACGTTGGTGGCTACACCTTC. Protein sequence: CASSPARGVDVGGYTF. The chain recombines TRBV18 with TRBJ1-2; D may be TRBD1 (5 bases). This CDR3 is 16 amino acids long. V was cut by 2 bases and J by 7 bases, with 20 bases left in between. CDR1 is KGHSH and CDR2 is LQKENI in the germline V gene.

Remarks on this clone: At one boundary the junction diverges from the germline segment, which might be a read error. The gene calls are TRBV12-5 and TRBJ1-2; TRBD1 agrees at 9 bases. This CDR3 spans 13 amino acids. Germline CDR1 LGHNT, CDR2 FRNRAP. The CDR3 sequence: CASGLADRGGYTF. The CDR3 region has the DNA TGTGCTAGTGGCTTGGCGGACAGGGGCGGCTACACCTTC. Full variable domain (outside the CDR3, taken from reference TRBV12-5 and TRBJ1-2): DARVTQTPRHKVTEMGQEVTMRCQPILGHNTVFWYRQTMMQGLELLAYFRNRAPLDDSGMPKDRFSAEMPDATLATLKIQPSEPRDSAVYFCASGLADRGGYTFGSGTRLTVV.

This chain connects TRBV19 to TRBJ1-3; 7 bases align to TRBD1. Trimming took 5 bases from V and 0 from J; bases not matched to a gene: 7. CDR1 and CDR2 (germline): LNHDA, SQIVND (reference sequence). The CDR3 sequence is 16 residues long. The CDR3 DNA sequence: TGTGCCAGTAGTTTCTGGACAGGACGCTCTGGAAACACCATATATTTT. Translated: CASSFWTGRSGNTIYF.

CDR3: CASSRVRDTEAFF. In nucleotides, the CDR3 is TGTGCCAGCAGCAGGGTCAGGGACACTGAAGCTTTCTTT. This chain joins TRBV11-3 and TRBJ1-1; TRBD1 might be the D (5 bases). V was shortened by 5 bases and J by 3 bases, with 10 bases between the two germline ends. Germline V lookup: CDR1 SGHNT, CDR2 YENEEA. The CDR3 is 13 amino acids.

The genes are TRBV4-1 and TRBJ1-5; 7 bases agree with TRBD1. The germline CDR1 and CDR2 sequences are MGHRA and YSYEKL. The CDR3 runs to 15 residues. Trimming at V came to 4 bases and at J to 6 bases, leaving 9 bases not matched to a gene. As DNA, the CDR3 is TGCGCCAGCAGCCTCGGAACAGGGGTCGGTCAGCCCCAGCATTTT. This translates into CASSLGTGVGQPQHF.